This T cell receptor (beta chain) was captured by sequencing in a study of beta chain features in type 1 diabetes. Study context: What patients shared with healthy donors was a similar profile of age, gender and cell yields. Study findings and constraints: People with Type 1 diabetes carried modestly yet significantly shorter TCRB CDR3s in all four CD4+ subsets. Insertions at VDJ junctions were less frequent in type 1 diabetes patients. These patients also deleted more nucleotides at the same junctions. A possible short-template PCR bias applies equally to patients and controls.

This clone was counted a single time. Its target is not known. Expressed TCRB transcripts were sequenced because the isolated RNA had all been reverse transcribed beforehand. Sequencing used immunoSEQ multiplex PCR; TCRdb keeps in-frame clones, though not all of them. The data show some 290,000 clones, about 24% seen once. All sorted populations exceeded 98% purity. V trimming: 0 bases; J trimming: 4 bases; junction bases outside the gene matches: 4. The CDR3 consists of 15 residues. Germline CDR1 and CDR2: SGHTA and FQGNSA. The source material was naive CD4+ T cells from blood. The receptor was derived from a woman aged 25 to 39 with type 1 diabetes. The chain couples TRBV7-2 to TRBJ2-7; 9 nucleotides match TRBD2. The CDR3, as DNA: TGTGCCAGCAGCTTAGCGGGGACTAGCCGGTACGAGCAGTACTTC. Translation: CASSLAGTSRYEQYF.